This entry is about one T cell receptor (beta chain). Its antigen is not known. This specimen belongs to a study of T-cell reconstitution after alpha-beta-depleted transplantation in children. Broader study findings: As was reported, about two months after transplant, alpha-beta T cells came from several hundred expanded graft clones. It was surviving recipient T cells and thymic progenitors that gave some patients high TCRbeta diversity at day 60. One year after transplant, T-cell counts and diversity came mostly from newly produced T cells.

Library preparation (for TCRbeta) was performed with unique molecular identifiers. A single record per CDR3 protein comes from TCRdb applying MiXCR to the PCR reads. The profile covers about 98,000 distinct CDR3 sequences, with approximately 8% appearing a single time and 16% taken by the ten largest. Per germline, CDR1 MNHEY and CDR2 SMNVEV (reference sequence). The CDR3 has 13 residues. V lost 5 bases and J lost 8; bases outside the gene matches: 6. The clonotype comes from a boy aged 2 to 9 with acute lymphoblastic leukemia, due to receive a stem cell transplant. The material sequenced was PBMCs, taken before TCRalphabeta/CD19-depleted stem cell transplant. J is TRBJ2-1 and V is TRBV27, with 7 bases matching TRBD2. CDR3: CASSIGLVDEQFF. DNA for the CDR3: TGTGCCAGCAGTATCGGACTAGTAGATGAGCAGTTCTTC.